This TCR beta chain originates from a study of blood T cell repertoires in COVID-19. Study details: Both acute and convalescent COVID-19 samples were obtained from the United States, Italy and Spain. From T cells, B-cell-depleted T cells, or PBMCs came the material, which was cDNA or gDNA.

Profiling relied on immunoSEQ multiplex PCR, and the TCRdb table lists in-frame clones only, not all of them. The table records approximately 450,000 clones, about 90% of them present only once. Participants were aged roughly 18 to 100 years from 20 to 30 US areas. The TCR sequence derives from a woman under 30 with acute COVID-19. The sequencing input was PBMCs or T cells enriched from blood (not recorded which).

CDR3 nucleotide sequence: TGTGCCATCAGTTTTTCCGGGACAGGGGAGTACGAGCAGTACTTC. Translated, it gives CAISFSGTGEYEQYF. The V gene is TRBV10-3, the J gene TRBJ2-7, with TRBD1 matching 10 bases. This CDR3 spans 15 amino acids. Trimming took 5 bases from V and 4 from J; bases not matched to a gene: 8. Germline V CDR1 and CDR2: ENHRY, SYGVKD.